The sequence of this T cell receptor (beta chain) was determined in a study of beta chain features in type 1 diabetes. Study-wide results and limits: TCRB rearrangement may or may not be influenced by HLA type; here this remained unresolved. Patients with Type 1 diabetes showed moderately but significantly shorter TCRB CDR3s in all four CD4+ subsets. In patients and controls equally, PCR might favor templates that are shorter.

Only a few counts were recorded for this clone. Its antigen is unknown. Of the isolated RNA, all was reverse transcribed, and so the sequenced material was expressed TCRB transcripts. Clones were sequenced by immunoSEQ multiplex PCR, and TCRdb holds only the in-frame ones, with some missing. The data show 100,000 to 150,000 clones, 15% to 20% seen once. It was one heparinised blood draw, averaging around 120 mL, that each donor gave. The sample taken for sequencing was central memory CD4+ T cells from blood. The source is a man aged 18 to 29 with type 1 diabetes.

The CDR3 sequence is CAWEGGQGTRTEAFF. CDR3 in DNA: TGTGCCTGGGAAGGAGGTCAGGGAACAAGAACTGAAGCTTTCTTT. V is TRBV30 and J is TRBJ1-1; a weak D match, TRBD1 (5 bases). Trimming cost V 5 bases and J 5 bases, with 21 bases left between them. This CDR3 contains 15 residues. Germline V gene lookup returns CDR1 GTSNPN and CDR2 SVGIG (reference sequence).